Below are 32 T cell receptor beta chains sequenced from a single sample in a study of T cell changes during pregnancy in multiple sclerosis. Repertoires were generated with immunoSEQ multiplex PCR, while TCRdb's copy carries only in-frame clones and drops some. The data contain tens of thousands of clones, over 85% of them singletons. The specimen comprised CD8+ T cells from peripheral blood mononuclear cells, sampled after pregnancy. The source of these receptors is a female donor with multiple sclerosis, enrolled in a pregnancy study.

The chain has TRBV27 and TRBJ1-5; 8 nucleotides line up with TRBD1. The CDR3 has 14 amino acids. J was trimmed by 1 base and V by 6 bases; bases with no gene match: 2. CDR1 is MNHEY and CDR2 is SMNVEV in the germline V gene (reference sequence). The CDR3 nucleotides read TGTGCCAGCAGCTACAGGGGGAGCAATCAGCCCCAGCATTTT. Translating gives CASSYRGSNQPQHF.

The gene calls are TRBV4-1 and TRBJ2-7; possibly TRBD1 for D (6 bases). The V gene lost 3 bases and the J gene lost 12 bases, with 12 bases spanning the gap. The germline CDR1 and CDR2 sequences are MGHRA and YSYEKL. The CDR3 has 11 residues. Written as DNA, the CDR3 is TGCGCCAGCAGCCAGGACAGTCTTCGGTACTTC. It codes for CASSQDSLRYF.

The chain combines TRBV6-4 with TRBJ1-1, with no clear D. V lost 0 bases, J lost 8 bases, and 7 bases lay in between. The CDR3 consists of 12 residues. Per germline, CDR1 MRHNA and CDR2 SNTAGT. CDR3 nucleotides: TGTGCCAGCAGTGACTCAGGAGGGGAAGCTTTCTTT. The encoded protein is CASSDSGGEAFF.

The chain employs TRBV5-1 and TRBJ2-5; 10 nucleotides line up with TRBD2. Trimming at V came to 2 bases and at J to 2 bases, leaving 9 bases not matched to a gene. Germline V CDR1 and CDR2: SGHRS, YFSETQ. This CDR3 has 17 residues. Here the CDR3 reads CASSLHWTSGVQETQYF. CDR3 DNA: TGCGCCAGCAGCTTACATTGGACTAGCGGAGTACAAGAGACCCAGTACTTC.

The rearrangement uses TRBV6-4 and TRBJ2-2; no reliable D call. The germline V gene has CDR1 MRHNA and CDR2 SNTAGT. This CDR3 spans 15 amino acids. Trimming shortened V by 0 bases and J by 1 base, and 6 bases separated the two germline ends. Here the CDR3 DNA reads TGTGCCAGCAGTGACTCTGACTTGAACACCGGGGAGCTGTTTTTT. Protein sequence: CASSDSDLNTGELFF.

The chain has TRBV13 and TRBJ2-2; D may be TRBD2 (6 bases). This CDR3 comprises 12 residues. Germline lookup yields CDR1 PRHDT and CDR2 FYEKMQ (reference sequence). Trimming took off 8 bases at V and 7 bases at J, with 11 bases between the two ends. In DNA, the CDR3 is TGTGCCAGCCAGAGGGGAGGCGGGGAGCTGTTTTTT. Translated, it gives CASQRGGGELFF. The full variable domain, rest sourced from reference TRBV13 and TRBJ2-2, is AAGVIQSPRHLIKEKRETATLKCYPIPRHDTVYWYQQGPGQDPQFLISFYEKMQSDKGSIPDRFSAQQFSDYHSELNMSSLELGDSALYFCASQRGGGELFFGEGSRLTVL.

The chain combines TRBV28 with TRBJ2-1, with D uncertain. The germline V gene has CDR1 MDHEN and CDR2 SYDVKM. There are 14 residues in the CDR3. Trimming removed 2 bases from V and 7 bases from J, with 12 bases in between. CDR3 sequence (DNA): TGTGCCAGCAGTTTACGTGGCCGGGTGAATGAGCAGTTCTTC. This translates into CASSLRGRVNEQFF.

The table lists this clone with a count of one. The chain links TRBV9 to TRBJ1-2; 8 positions match TRBD1. J was trimmed by 2 bases and V by 0 bases; bases with no gene match: 3. Germline-derived CDR1 and CDR2 are SGDLS and YYNGEE. The length of the CDR3 is 15 residues. The CDR3 loop is CASSVEDRENYGYTF. DNA for the CDR3: TGTGCCAGCAGCGTAGAGGACAGGGAAAACTATGGCTACACCTTC.

V usage is TRBV7-6 and J usage is TRBJ2-7; maybe TRBD2 (6 bases). Germline CDR1 and CDR2: SGHVS and FNYEAQ. The V end lost 4 bases, the J end lost 3 bases, and 13 bases lay between the germline ends. The CDR3 sequence is 14 residues long. CDR3 region: CASSYEVGSYEQYF. The CDR3 DNA is TGTGCCAGCAGCTATGAGGTCGGGAGCTACGAGCAGTACTTC.

The CDR3 loop is CASTSAGEQFF. The CDR3 DNA follows: TGTGCCAGCACTAGCGCGGGTGAGCAGTTCTTC. This rearrangement joins TRBV28 to TRBJ2-1; maybe TRBD2 (6 bases). The germline CDR1 and CDR2 sequences are MDHEN and SYDVKM. V lost 7 bases and J 9 bases, leaving 10 bases between the germline ends. The CDR3 extends over 11 amino acids.

In this sample, this clone turned up a few times. The chain combines TRBV30 with TRBJ1-1; no definite D call. The germline V gene has CDR1 GTSNPN and CDR2 SVGIG (reference sequence). V dropped 3 bases and J dropped 1 base, with 6 bases sitting between them. This CDR3 comprises 12 residues. CDR3 protein: CAWRGENTEAFF. CDR3 nucleotides: TGTGCCTGGAGGGGAGAGAACACTGAAGCTTTCTTT.

CDR3 in amino acids: CASSTGTSGGEYSDTQYF. CDR3 in DNA: TGTGCCAGCAGCACCGGGACTAGCGGGGGGGAATATTCAGATACGCAGTATTTT. The V gene is TRBV7-9, the J gene TRBJ2-3; TRBD2 matches at 16 bases. CDR1 is SEHNR, CDR2 FQNEAQ, per germline (reference sequence). CDR3 length equals 18 residues. Trimming took 5 bases from V and 4 from J; bases not matched to a gene: 9. The full variable domain, its missing parts supplied by reference TRBV7-9 and TRBJ2-3, is DTGVSQNPRHKITKRGQNVTFRCDPISEHNRLYWYRQTLGQGPEFLTYFQNEAQLEKSRLLSDRFSAERPKGSFSTLEIQRTEQGDSAMYLCASSTGTSGGEYSDTQYFGPGTRLTVL.

The genes are TRBV27 and TRBJ2-7; D possibly corresponds to TRBD2 (5 bases). Trimming took off 0 bases at V and 0 bases at J, with 9 bases between the two ends. The CDR3 spans 15 residues. CDR1 and CDR2 (germline): MNHEY, SMNVEV (reference sequence). CDR3 region: CASSLSAAGSYEQYF. CDR3 DNA sequence: TGTGCCAGCAGTTTATCGGCGGCGGGCTCCTACGAGCAGTACTTC.

The chain carries TRBV30 and TRBJ2-1, with 7 bases that match TRBD2. V gave up 5 bases and J gave up 4 bases; unmatched junction bases: 5. This CDR3 contains 13 residues. Germline loops: CDR1 GTSNPN, CDR2 SVGIG (reference sequence). CDR3 coding DNA: TGTGCCTGGGGACTAGTCCTATACAATGAGCAGTTCTTC. Amino acid sequence: CAWGLVLYNEQFF.

For the CDR3, the DNA is TGCAGCGTTGGGGGGACAGAAGCTTTCTTT. It codes for CSVGGTEAFF. The rearrangement links TRBV29-1 to TRBJ1-1; D might be TRBD1 (6 bases). This CDR3 is 10 amino acids long. Trimming took 4 bases from V and 8 from J, leaving 8 bases between them. Germline values: CDR1 SQVTM, CDR2 ANQGSEA.

This sequence joins TRBV5-1 and TRBJ1-1; tentative D call: TRBD1 (6 bases). Germline-derived CDR1 and CDR2 are SGHRS and YFSETQ. V was cut by 3 bases and J by 0 bases, with 15 bases left in between. CDR3 length equals 16 residues. The CDR3 protein is CASSWDTTNMNTEAFF. The CDR3 bases are TGCGCCAGCAGCTGGGACACGACAAACATGAACACTGAAGCTTTCTTT.

V is TRBV27 and J is TRBJ1-5; D remains unclear. V lost 8 bases and J 2 bases, leaving 13 bases between the germline ends. Per germline, CDR1 MNHEY and CDR2 SMNVEV (reference sequence). The CDR3 is 14 amino acids. CDR3 DNA: TGTGCCAGCGGGGAGGGTTTCGGCAATCAGCCCCAGCATTTT. Its translation is CASGEGFGNQPQHF.

V and J are TRBV15 and TRBJ2-2; no definite D call. Germline values: CDR1 LNHNV, CDR2 YYDKDF (reference sequence). This CDR3 has 18 residues. The V and J ends lost 1 base and 5 bases respectively, with 20 bases between them. CDR3 nucleotides: TGTGCCACCAGCAGAGGAGGTCTCTTTATAAAAAGGACCGGGGAGCTGTTTTTT. Its protein product is CATSRGGLFIKRTGELFF.

This chain connects TRBV29-1 to TRBJ1-2; TRBD1 is a possible D gene (5 bases). This CDR3 contains 19 residues. Germline CDR1 reads SQVTM; CDR2 reads ANQGSEA. Trimming left V 4 bases short and J 1 base short, with 28 bases between. Here the CDR3 reads CSVGPSTGIDRPINYGYTF. Written as DNA, the CDR3 is TGCAGCGTTGGCCCGTCTACAGGTATAGACCGACCGATTAACTATGGCTACACCTTC. The complete variable domain, with remaining parts taken from reference TRBV29-1 and TRBJ1-2, reads SAVISQKPSRDICQRGTSLTIQCQVDSQVTMMFWYRQQPGQSLTLIATANQGSEATYESGFVIDKFPISRPNLTFSTLTVSNMSPEDSSIYLCSVGPSTGIDRPINYGYTFGSGTRLTVV.

V and J are TRBV28 and TRBJ2-1; 10 nucleotides align to TRBD2. V lost 4 bases, J lost 4 bases, and 4 bases stayed unmatched. The germline gives CDR1 MDHEN, CDR2 SYDVKM. The CDR3 consists of 15 residues. The CDR3 protein is CASSSRTSGYNEQFF. The CDR3, as DNA: TGTGCCAGCAGTTCCCGGACTAGCGGATACAATGAGCAGTTCTTC.

The chain joins TRBV6-1 to TRBJ1-2; a weak D match, TRBD1 (5 bases). V lost 3 bases, J lost 5 bases, and 22 bases lay in between. Germline CDR1 and CDR2: MNHNS and SASEGT. The CDR3 loop spans 17 amino acids. For the CDR3, the DNA is TGTGCCAGCAGTGAGGTGACAGACTTCAATGGACCTTATGGCTACACCTTC. It specifies CASSEVTDFNGPYGYTF.

This rearrangement joins TRBV27 to TRBJ2-1, with 7 nucleotides matching TRBD1. Germline assignment: CDR1 MNHEY and CDR2 SMNVEV (reference sequence). J was trimmed by 1 base and V by 0 bases; bases with no gene match: 3. The CDR3 runs 16 residues. DNA of the CDR3: TGTGCCAGCAGTTTATCGATACAGGGGTCCTACAATGAGCAGTTCTTC. Amino acid sequence: CASSLSIQGSYNEQFF.

The J gene is TRBJ1-2, the V gene TRBV11-3; D unclear. CDR1 is SGHNT, CDR2 YENEEA, per germline. The CDR3 spans 12 residues. Trimming stripped 4 bases from V and 8 bases from J, with 11 bases between. The CDR3 DNA follows: TGTGCCAGCAGCTCTGGTTCTATCGGCTACACCTTC. Amino acid sequence: CASSSGSIGYTF. The complete variable domain, with remaining parts taken from reference TRBV11-3 and TRBJ1-2, reads EAGVVQSPRYKIIEKKQPVAFWCNPISGHNTLYWYLQNLGQGPELLIRYENEEAVDDSQLPKDRFSAERLKGVDSTLKIQPAELGDSAVYLCASSSGSIGYTFGSGTRLTVV.

The V gene is TRBV19, the J gene TRBJ2-7; 7 bases agree with TRBD1. The J segment lost 2 bases and the V segment lost 7 bases, leaving 14 bases of the junction unmatched. CDR3 length: 16 amino acids. Germline assignment: CDR1 LNHDA and CDR2 SQIVND (reference sequence). The CDR3 DNA follows: TGTGCCAGTACCTCCAGCACGGGACAGCCTACCTACGAGCAGTACTTC. Its protein product is CASTSSTGQPTYEQYF.

V and J are TRBV11-2 and TRBJ2-7; the match to TRBD2 covers 10 bases. Germline V lookup: CDR1 SGHAT, CDR2 FQNNGV. V lost 2 bases, J lost 0 bases, and 7 bases stayed unmatched. This CDR3 has 17 residues. CDR3 region: CASSLRSGGGSSYEQYF. CDR3 bases: TGTGCCAGCAGCTTAAGAAGCGGGGGGGGCTCCTCCTACGAGCAGTACTTC.

In its sample, this clone was seen once. The chain employs TRBV20-1 and TRBJ2-3, with D maybe TRBD2 (5 bases). The germline gives CDR1 DFQATT, CDR2 SNEGSKA (reference sequence). CDR3 size: 11 residues. Between the trimmed V and J ends, which lost 1 base and 10 bases, there was a span of 9 bases. CDR3 nucleotide sequence: TGCAGTGCTAGAGGGGGAGCCCCGCAGTATTTT. It yields the protein CSARGGAPQYF.

V gene TRBV9 combines with J gene TRBJ2-7, with unresolved D. V was trimmed by 4 bases and J by 6 bases, leaving 11 bases between them. The germline V gene encodes CDR1 SGDLS and CDR2 YYNGEE. The CDR3 covers 12 residues. CDR3 in DNA: TGTGCCAGCAGCACCCTTACGGGCGAGCAGTACTTC. Its protein is CASSTLTGEQYF.

CDR3 region: CASSFGAGGTDTQYF. CDR3 nucleotide sequence: TGTGCCAGCAGTTTTGGAGCGGGAGGCACAGATACGCAGTATTTT. The chain links TRBV28 to TRBJ2-3, with 8 bases lining up with TRBD2. J gave up 1 base and V 3 bases, and 3 bases lay outside the gene matches. CDR1 is MDHEN, CDR2 SYDVKM, per germline. The CDR3 runs to 15 residues.

The chain is built from TRBV18 and TRBJ2-5; D gene uncertain. Per the germline V gene, CDR1 is KGHSH and CDR2 is LQKENI. Trimming removed 0 bases from V and 4 bases from J, with 15 bases in between. This CDR3 is built from 16 residues. In nucleotides, the CDR3 is TGTGCCAGCTCACCACCGAGAGGAACGGTTCTAGAGACCCAGTACTTC. Protein sequence: CASSPPRGTVLETQYF.

The chain couples TRBV2 to TRBJ1-1, with D possibly being TRBD1 (5 bases). Trimming cost V 5 bases and J 5 bases, with 12 bases left between them. Germline CDR1 SNHLY, CDR2 FYNNEI. The CDR3 has 13 amino acids. The CDR3 DNA reads as TGTGCCAGCAGTCCCAGGGAGGGAACTGAAGCTTTCTTT. Translating it yields CASSPREGTEAFF.

The chain joins TRBV9 to TRBJ2-7, with 7 bases that match TRBD2. J gave up 7 bases and V 7 bases, and 5 bases lay outside the gene matches. This CDR3 region has 11 residues. Germline V gene sequence: CDR1 SGDLS, CDR2 YYNGEE. This chain's CDR3 is CASATGGEQYF. The CDR3 DNA sequence: TGTGCCAGCGCTACCGGGGGGGAGCAGTACTTC.

The chain is built from TRBV15 and TRBJ1-1; possibly TRBD1 for D (6 bases). The germline V gene has CDR1 LNHNV and CDR2 YYDKDF (reference sequence). V lost 1 base, J lost 1 base, and 7 bases lay in between. There are 14 residues in the CDR3. The CDR3 DNA reads as TGTGCCACCAGCAGAGCAGGGGCGAACACTGAAGCTTTCTTT. Residues: CATSRAGANTEAFF.